This section outlines one T cell receptor (beta chain) sequence together with its context. Its antigen is undetermined. Germline V gives CDR1 SGHTA, CDR2 FQGNSA. V trimming: 3 bases; J trimming: 2 bases; junction bases outside the gene matches: 5. The CDR3 covers 16 residues. The source of the sample is a study of identical twins. General study results and limits: The more abundant beta clonotypes in cord blood had fewer insertions, and memory repertoires did not show this.

Template switching (which added a universal primer site) was used, and cDNA carried unique molecular identifiers. TCRdb itself ran the 5' RACE reads through MiXCR, one entry per CDR3 protein. The sample records 1,800,000 or so distinct CDR3 sequences, less than 35% being singletons. The clonotype originates from a newborn girl in good health. The chain combines TRBV7-2 with TRBJ1-2, with 11 bases aligning to TRBD1. Specimen: cord blood. The CDR3 reads CASSLLGTGGNYGYTF. The CDR3 coding sequence is TGTGCCAGCAGCTTGTTGGGGACAGGGGGGAACTATGGCTACACCTTC.